This TCR beta chain was sequenced for a study of blood T cell repertoires in COVID-19. Study as a whole: Both acute and convalescent COVID-19 samples were obtained from the United States, Italy and Spain. In each case, the material was cDNA or gDNA derived from T cells, B-cell-depleted T cells, or PBMCs.

Germline loops: CDR1 SGHRS, CDR2 YFSETQ. V lost 2 bases and J 0 bases, leaving 8 bases between the germline ends. CDR3 length: 15 amino acids. Source study methods: Quantification of nucleated cells was approximated via reference gene primer amplification. Assay: immunoSEQ multiplex PCR; the TCRdb copy retains only in-frame clones and omits some. V and J calls and clone size are those listed in that table; D and trimming were worked out from the DNA. The repertoire holds about 97,000 clones, with around nine tenths as singletons. This chain uses TRBV5-1 with TRBJ2-2, with D perhaps matching TRBD2 (5 bases). Specimen: peripheral blood. This sequence originates from a human donor in a cohort sampled during active COVID-19. The CDR3 nucleotides are TGCGCCAGCAGCTTCGCCGGGGCGAACACCGGGGAGCTGTTTTTT. This translates into CASSFAGANTGELFF.